This T cell receptor (beta chain) was obtained from a study of regulatory T cells in long-lasting Graves disease. Study-wide results and caveats: Less diverse TCR repertoires were seen in persistent Graves' patients than in newly diagnosed ones.

The length of the CDR3 is 13 residues. CDR1 and CDR2 from the germline V gene are MDHEN and SYDVKM. Indicated time point: persistent/refractory GD, antithyroid drugs over 5 years with positive TRAb. After RNA was extracted from PBMCs, the TCR library was made from it. TCR beta libraries were built with iRepertoire HTBI primers and Arm-PCR of CDR3 regions. Under the authors' procedure: Identification yielded approximately 67 TRBV and around 15 TRBJ segments across samples. TCRdb reanalysed the multiplex PCR reads using MiXCR and keeps one entry per CDR3 protein. Clone size and V and J calls follow TCRdb, not the original study. The sample lists 500,000 to 700,000 distinct CDR3 sequences; approximately 29% were seen once. Worth noting for this clonotype: The antigen is undetermined. A read error may be the cause here, since a much bigger clone is one base away.

The TCR comes from a female donor with Graves disease. The V and J genes are TRBV28 and TRBJ1-4; 7 bases map to TRBD1. Sample: peripheral blood mononuclear cells (PBMCs), taken when the disease was refractory, from a patient treated with antithyroid drugs. This CDR3 is CASSDRVGEKLSF. The CDR3 DNA follows: TGTGCCAGCAGCGACAGGGTTGGCGAAAAACTGTCTTTT.